Listed below are T cell receptor beta chains from one sample, sequenced in a study of response to subunit inactivated influenza vaccine. Each CDR3 protein is one row after TCRdb ran MiXCR on the RT-PCR reads. Of about 780,000 distinct CDR3 sequences in the sample, under 20% were seen once. The material sequenced was PBMCs from blood, taken roughly 5 days after vaccination. Receptors originate from a man aged 50-60 years who received an inactivated influenza vaccine. Each CDR3 is given with its conserved first and last residue. D genes are given only for firm matches. Rows give clone size only sometimes, using once, few, many, or a class for an expanded clone.

TRBV11-2	17	TRBD2	-	TRBJ2-7	CASSLDEGLAGAYEQYF	TGTGCCAGCAGCTTAGATGAGGGACTAGCGGGGGCCTACGAGCAGTACTTC
TRBV5-6	16	-	-	TRBJ2-7	CASSLEFGLSSYEQYF	TGTGCCAGCAGCTTGGAGTTTGGGCTGAGCTCCTACGAGCAGTACTTC
TRBV5-1	14	-	-	TRBJ1-1	CASSFAGVNTEAFF	TGCGCCAGCAGCTTCGCAGGGGTGAACACTGAAGCTTTCTTT
TRBV6-1	14	TRBD1	-	TRBJ2-5	CASSRPGGRETQYF	TGTGCCAGCAGCCGCCCAGGGGGTAGGGAGACCCAGTACTTC
TRBV9	14	-	-	TRBJ2-2	CASSVGPLGGELFF	TGTGCCAGCAGCGTAGGGCCCCTGGGCGGGGAGCTGTTTTTT
TRBV29-1	16	-	few	TRBJ2-2	CSVEDRDSGNTGELFF	TGCAGCGTTGAAGATCGTGACTCGGGCAACACCGGGGAGCTGTTTTTT
TRBV7-8	15	-	once	TRBJ1-1	CASSLVGERNTEAFF	TGTGCCAGCAGCTTAGTGGGGGAGCGTAACACTGAAGCTTTCTTT
TRBV7-3	15	TRBD2	few	TRBJ2-1	CASSLAGGLFNEQFF	TGTGCCAGCAGTTTAGCGGGAGGGCTTTTCAATGAGCAGTTCTTC
TRBV18	11	-	many	TRBJ2-7	CASSQTDEQYF	TGTGCCAGCTCACAGACAGACGAGCAGTACTTC
TRBV5-1	18	TRBD2	-	TRBJ2-1	CASSLGEGGRALYNEQFF	TGCGCCAGCAGCTTGGGCGAGGGCGGGAGGGCCCTCTACAATGAGCAGTTCTTC
TRBV7-8	17	-	-	TRBJ1-5	CASSWVREMESNQPQHF	TGTGCCAGTTCCTGGGTCAGGGAGATGGAGAGCAATCAGCCCCAGCATTTT
TRBV29-1	13	TRBD1	-	TRBJ2-1	CSVAGTGHNEQFF	TGCAGCGTCGCGGGGACAGGGCACAATGAGCAGTTCTTC
TRBV5-1	16	-	-	TRBJ2-2	CASSPVGGQRIGELFF	TGCGCCAGCAGCCCCGTAGGCGGACAGAGGATCGGGGAGCTGTTTTTT
TRBV12-3/TRBV12-4	16	TRBD1	-	TRBJ1-6	CASSLAWTGVGSPLHF	TGTGCCAGCAGTTTAGCCTGGACAGGGGTAGGATCACCCCTCCACTTT
TRBV7-2	15	-	many	TRBJ2-6	CASSLSGIGANVLTF	TGTGCCAGCAGCTTATCGGGGATCGGGGCCAACGTCCTGACTTTC
TRBV12-3/TRBV12-4	15	-	-	TRBJ1-1	CASSSNPVSDTEAFF	TGTGCCAGCAGTTCTAACCCTGTCTCGGACACTGAAGCTTTCTTT
TRBV6-2/TRBV6-3	13	TRBD2	few	TRBJ2-7	CATRGLENYEQYF	TGTGCCACCCGGGGACTAGAGAACTACGAGCAGTACTTC
TRBV7-8	15	-	few	TRBJ2-7	CASSLEARPFYEQYF	TGTGCCAGCAGCTTAGAAGCCAGACCTTTCTACGAGCAGTACTTC
TRBV4-2	17	-	-	TRBJ2-2	CASSQVSGIVNTGELFF	TGTGCCAGCAGCCAAGTGAGTGGGATTGTGAACACCGGGGAGCTGTTTTTT
TRBV30	12	-	-	TRBJ1-1	CAWAEGKGEAFF	TGTGCCTGGGCGGAAGGGAAGGGCGAAGCTTTCTTT
TRBV18	15	TRBD1	-	TRBJ2-7	CASSLDRGLFGEQYF	TGTGCCAGCTCACTCGACAGGGGGCTCTTCGGCGAGCAGTACTTC
TRBV7-8	15	-	many	TRBJ2-7	CASSTFSTRLYEQYF	TGTGCCAGCAGCACGTTCTCGACTAGGTTATACGAGCAGTACTTC
TRBV20-1	17	-	-	TRBJ2-1	CSARGSLPQGAYNEQFF	TGCAGTGCTAGAGGGTCGCTGCCCCAGGGAGCCTACAATGAGCAGTTCTTC
TRBV30	13	-	-	TRBJ2-7	CAWSVARGYEQYF	TGTGCCTGGAGTGTAGCCAGGGGCTACGAGCAGTACTTC
TRBV5-5	13	-	-	TRBJ1-2	CASSLLINYGYTF	TGTGCCAGCAGCTTGCTTATAAACTATGGCTACACCTTC
TRBV4-3	15	TRBD2	-	TRBJ2-1	CASSRQAGGPNEQFF	TGCGCCAGCAGCCGACAAGCGGGGGGGCCCAATGAGCAGTTCTTC
TRBV7-9	15	TRBD1	few	TRBJ1-5	CASSFDDRVNQPQHF	TGTGCCAGCAGCTTCGATGACAGGGTCAATCAGCCCCAGCATTTT
TRBV6-2/TRBV6-3	16	-	-	TRBJ1-6	CASSYSRFGGTSPLHF	TGTGCCAGCAGTTACTCGAGATTTGGTGGGACTTCACCCCTCCACTTT
TRBV10-2	16	TRBD1	-	TRBJ2-2	CASSGRKGTGTGELFF	TGCGCCAGCAGTGGCCGAAAGGGGACAGGCACCGGGGAGCTGTTTTTT
TRBV11-3	17	TRBD1	few	TRBJ1-3	CASTYSGTGNPGNTIYF	TGTGCCAGCACCTATTCCGGGACAGGGAATCCTGGAAACACCATATATTTT
TRBV27	16	TRBD2	few	TRBJ2-7	CASESSVAGGTYEQYF	TGTGCCAGCGAATCATCTGTAGCGGGAGGAACCTACGAGCAGTACTTC
TRBV30	12	-	-	TRBJ2-5	CAWSVSWETQYF	TGTGCCTGGAGTGTGTCCTGGGAGACCCAGTACTTC
TRBV18	13	-	few	TRBJ1-5	CASSPLPPQPQHF	TGTGCCAGCTCACCATTGCCCCCTCAGCCCCAGCATTTT
TRBV5-1	19	-	few	TRBJ2-3	CASSFPAGAFSTLSVTQYF	TGCGCCAGCAGCTTCCCCGCGGGGGCCTTTAGCACGTTGTCGGTTACGCAGTATTTT
TRBV7-9	15	TRBD1	once	TRBJ2-2	CASSWTGDKTGELFF	TGTGCCAGCAGCTGGACAGGGGATAAGACCGGGGAGCTGTTTTTT
TRBV6-2/TRBV6-3	15	TRBD1	many	TRBJ2-7	CASSYLGQGPYEQYF	TGTGCCAGCAGTTATTTGGGACAGGGGCCCTACGAGCAGTACTTC
TRBV12-3/TRBV12-4	15	-	many	TRBJ2-5	CASSPGPATTETQYF	TGTGCCAGCAGTCCAGGCCCCGCCACAACGGAGACCCAGTACTTC
TRBV3-1	12	-	-	TRBJ2-1	CASSKARDEQFF	TGTGCCAGCAGCAAGGCTAGGGATGAGCAGTTCTTC
TRBV28	13	-	-	TRBJ2-1	CASSFSWDNEQFF	TGTGCCAGCAGTTTCTCGTGGGACAATGAGCAGTTCTTC
TRBV18	16	TRBD1	-	TRBJ2-2	CASSPFRDRRTGELFF	TGTGCCAGCTCACCCTTCCGGGACAGACGCACCGGGGAGCTGTTTTTT
TRBV11-3	17	TRBD2	-	TRBJ2-3	CASSPQTGGGGPDTQYF	TGTGCCAGCAGCCCCCAAACGGGCGGGGGGGGCCCAGATACGCAGTATTTT
TRBV20-1	12	-	many	TRBJ2-7	CSARDGTYAQYF	TGCAGTGCTAGAGACGGGACGTACGCGCAGTACTTC
TRBV3-1	17	TRBD2	-	TRBJ2-1	CASSQVAGGPSYNEQFF	TGTGCCAGCAGCCAAGTAGCGGGAGGGCCCTCCTACAATGAGCAGTTCTTC
TRBV28	16	-	few	TRBJ2-2	CASSLPGPGDTGELFF	TGTGCCAGCAGTTTACCAGGCCCTGGGGACACCGGGGAGCTGTTTTTT
TRBV7-9	14	-	-	TRBJ1-1	CASITGPEGTEAFF	TGTGCCAGCATAACAGGGCCCGAAGGGACTGAAGCTTTCTTT